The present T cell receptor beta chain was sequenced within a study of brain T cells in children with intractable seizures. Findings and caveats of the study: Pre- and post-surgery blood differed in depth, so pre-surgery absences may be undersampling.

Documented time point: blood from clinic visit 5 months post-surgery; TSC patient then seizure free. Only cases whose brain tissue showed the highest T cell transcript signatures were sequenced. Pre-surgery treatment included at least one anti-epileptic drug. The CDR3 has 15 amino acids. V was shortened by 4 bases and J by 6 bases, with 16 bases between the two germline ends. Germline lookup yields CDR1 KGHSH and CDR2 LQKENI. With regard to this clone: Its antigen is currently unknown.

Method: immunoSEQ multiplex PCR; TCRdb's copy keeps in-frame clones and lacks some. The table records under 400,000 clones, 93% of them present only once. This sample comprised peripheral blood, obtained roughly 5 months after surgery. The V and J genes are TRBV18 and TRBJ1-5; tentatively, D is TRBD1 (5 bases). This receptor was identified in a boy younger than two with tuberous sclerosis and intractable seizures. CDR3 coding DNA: TGTGCCAGCTCACACCAGGGTAAACTCGTTCAGCCCCAGCATTTT. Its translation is CASSHQGKLVQPQHF.